This TCR beta chain comes out of a study of OX40 agonist ivuxolimab in advanced cancers. Study-wide context: Dosing consisted of intravenous ivuxolimab at 0.01 to 10 mg/kg every 2 weeks.

A word on this clone: The antigen is undetermined.

This table comes from immunoSEQ multiplex PCR, and its TCRdb copy is limited to in-frame clones, with some not included. The table records 65,000 to 100,000 clones, 88% of them present only once. This CDR3 is built from 14 residues. The germline V and J ends were trimmed by 3 bases and 4 bases, with 13 bases remaining between them. Germline CDR1 reads SGDLS; CDR2 reads YYNGEE. Points from the study as a whole: There were, on average, more expanded clones in CD8+ T cells than in CD4+. Patients with a partial response at 0.1-3.0 mg/kg had among the lowest clonal expansion. Researchers did not determine the expanded peripheral T cells' antigen specificity.

The clonotype was recovered from an adult with an advanced solid tumor such as melanoma, head and neck, liver or kidney cancer. The V gene is TRBV9, the J gene TRBJ1-2; D perhaps matches TRBD1 (5 bases). This sample comprised CD4+ or CD8+ T cells sorted from blood, obtained in a trial of the OX40 agonist ivuxolimab. The CDR3: CASSANDGGYGYTF. The CDR3 bases are TGTGCCAGCAGCGCAAACGACGGGGGCTATGGCTACACCTTC.